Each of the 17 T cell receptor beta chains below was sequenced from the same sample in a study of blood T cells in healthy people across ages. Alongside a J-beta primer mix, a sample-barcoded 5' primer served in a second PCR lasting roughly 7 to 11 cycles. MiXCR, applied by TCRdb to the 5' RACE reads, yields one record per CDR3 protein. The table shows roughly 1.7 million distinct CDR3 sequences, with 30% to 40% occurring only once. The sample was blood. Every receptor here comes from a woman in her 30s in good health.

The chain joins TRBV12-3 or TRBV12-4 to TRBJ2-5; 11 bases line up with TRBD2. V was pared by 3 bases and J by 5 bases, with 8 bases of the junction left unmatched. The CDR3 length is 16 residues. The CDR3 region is CASSFSPRTSGETQYF. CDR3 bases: TGTGCCAGCAGTTTCTCCCCCAGGACTAGCGGGGAGACCCAGTACTTC.

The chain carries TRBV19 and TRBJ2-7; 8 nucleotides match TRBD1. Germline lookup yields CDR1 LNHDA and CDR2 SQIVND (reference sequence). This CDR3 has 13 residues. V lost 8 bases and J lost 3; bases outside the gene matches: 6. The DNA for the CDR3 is TGTGCCAGTGGTTTGGACAGGGACTACGAGCAGTACTTC. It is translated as CASGLDRDYEQYF.

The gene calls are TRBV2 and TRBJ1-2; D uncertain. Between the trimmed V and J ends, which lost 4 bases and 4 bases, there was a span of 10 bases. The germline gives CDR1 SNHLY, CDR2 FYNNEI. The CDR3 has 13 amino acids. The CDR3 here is CASSVVSSYGYTF. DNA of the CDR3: TGTGCCAGCAGTGTTGTCTCCAGCTATGGCTACACCTTC.

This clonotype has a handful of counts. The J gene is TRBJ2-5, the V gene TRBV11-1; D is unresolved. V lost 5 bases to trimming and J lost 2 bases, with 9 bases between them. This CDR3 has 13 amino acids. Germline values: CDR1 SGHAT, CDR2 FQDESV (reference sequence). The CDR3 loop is CASSQQWQETQYF. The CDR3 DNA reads TGTGCCAGCAGCCAGCAGTGGCAAGAGACCCAGTACTTC.

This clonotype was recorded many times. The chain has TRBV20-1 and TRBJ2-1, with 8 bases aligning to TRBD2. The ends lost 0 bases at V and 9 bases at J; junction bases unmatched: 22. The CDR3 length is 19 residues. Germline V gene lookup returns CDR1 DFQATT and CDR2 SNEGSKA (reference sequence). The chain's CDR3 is CSARDITLQGGTRRSEQFF. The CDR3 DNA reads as TGCAGTGCTAGAGATATAACCCTCCAAGGAGGGACTAGGCGGAGTGAGCAGTTCTTC.

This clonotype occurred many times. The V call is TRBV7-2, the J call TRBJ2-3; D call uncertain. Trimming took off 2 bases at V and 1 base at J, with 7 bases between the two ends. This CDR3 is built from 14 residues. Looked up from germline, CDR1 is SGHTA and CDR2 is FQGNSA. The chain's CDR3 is CASSLRAGTDTQYF. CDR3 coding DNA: TGTGCCAGCAGCTTACGCGCCGGCACAGATACGCAGTATTTT.

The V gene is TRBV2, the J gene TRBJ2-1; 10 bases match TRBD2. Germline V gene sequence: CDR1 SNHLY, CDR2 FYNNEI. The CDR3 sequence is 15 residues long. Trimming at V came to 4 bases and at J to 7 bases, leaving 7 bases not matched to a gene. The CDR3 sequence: CASSATSGMKNEQFF. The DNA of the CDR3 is TGTGCCAGCAGTGCCACTAGCGGGATGAAGAATGAGCAGTTCTTC. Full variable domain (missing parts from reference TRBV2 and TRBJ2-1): EPEVTQTPSHQVTQMGQEVILRCVPISNHLYFYWYRQILGQKVEFLVSFYNNEISEKSEIFDDQFSVERPDGSNFTLKIRSTKLEDSAMYFCASSATSGMKNEQFFGPGTRLTVL.

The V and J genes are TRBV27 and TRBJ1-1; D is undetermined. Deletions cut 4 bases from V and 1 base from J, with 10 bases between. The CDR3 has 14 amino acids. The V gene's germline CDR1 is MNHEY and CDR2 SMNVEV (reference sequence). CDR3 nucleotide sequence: TGTGCCAGCAGTTACGGGTGGCCGAACACTGAAGCTTTCTTT. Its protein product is CASSYGWPNTEAFF.

CDR3 region: CASRGGRTQYF. The CDR3 DNA reads as TGTGCCAGCAGAGGGGGGAGGACCCAGTACTTC. The chain is built from TRBV28 and TRBJ2-5, with D possibly being TRBD1 or TRBD2 (6 bases each). This CDR3 contains 11 residues. Germline V gene lookup returns CDR1 MDHEN and CDR2 SYDVKM. The V gene lost 6 bases and the J gene lost 7 bases, with 9 bases spanning the gap.

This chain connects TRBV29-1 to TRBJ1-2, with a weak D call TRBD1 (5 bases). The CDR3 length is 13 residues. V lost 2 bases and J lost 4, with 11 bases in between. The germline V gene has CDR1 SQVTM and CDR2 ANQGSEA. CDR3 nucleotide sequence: TGCAGCGTTGAACCGGGGCCAGCCTATGGCTACACCTTC. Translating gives CSVEPGPAYGYTF.

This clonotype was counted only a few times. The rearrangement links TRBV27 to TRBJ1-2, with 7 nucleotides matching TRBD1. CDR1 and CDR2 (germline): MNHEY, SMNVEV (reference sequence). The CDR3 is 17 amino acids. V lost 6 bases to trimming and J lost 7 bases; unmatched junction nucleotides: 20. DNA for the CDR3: TGTGCCAGCAGGCGGGGGGCGGGACAGAAGCAGATATCTGGCTACACCTTC. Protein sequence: CASRRGAGQKQISGYTF.

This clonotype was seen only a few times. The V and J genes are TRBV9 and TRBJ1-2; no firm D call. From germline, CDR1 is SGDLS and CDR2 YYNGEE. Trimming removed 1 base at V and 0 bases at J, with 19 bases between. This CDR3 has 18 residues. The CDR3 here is CASSVSASVQPTNYGYTF. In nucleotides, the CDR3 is TGTGCCAGCAGCGTATCAGCAAGTGTGCAGCCAACTAACTATGGCTACACCTTC.

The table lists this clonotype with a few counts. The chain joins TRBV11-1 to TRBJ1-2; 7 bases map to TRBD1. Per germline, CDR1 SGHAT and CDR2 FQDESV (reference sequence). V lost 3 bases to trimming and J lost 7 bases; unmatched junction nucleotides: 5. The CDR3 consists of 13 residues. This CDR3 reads CASSFDRASGYTF. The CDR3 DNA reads TGTGCCAGCAGCTTCGACAGGGCTTCTGGCTACACCTTC. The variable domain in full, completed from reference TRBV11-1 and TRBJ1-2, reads EAEVAQSPRYKITEKSQAVAFWCDPISGHATLYWYRQILGQGPELLVQFQDESVVDDSQLPKDRFSAERLKGVDSTLKIQPAELGDSAMYLCASSFDRASGYTFGSGTRLTVV.

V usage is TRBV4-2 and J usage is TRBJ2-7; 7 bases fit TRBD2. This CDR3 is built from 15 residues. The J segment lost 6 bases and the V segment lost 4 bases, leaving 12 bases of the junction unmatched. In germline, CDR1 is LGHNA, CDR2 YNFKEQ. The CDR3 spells CASSPSGAPLLEQYF. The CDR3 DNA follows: TGTGCCAGCAGCCCCAGCGGGGCCCCCTTACTCGAGCAGTACTTC.

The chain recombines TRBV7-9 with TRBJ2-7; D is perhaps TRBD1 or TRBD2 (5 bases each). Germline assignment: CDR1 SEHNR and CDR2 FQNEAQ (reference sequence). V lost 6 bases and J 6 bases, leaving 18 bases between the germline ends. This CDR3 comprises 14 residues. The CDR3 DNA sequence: TGTGCCAGCAGTTCCGGGACCATATTCTTCGAGCAGTACTTC. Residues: CASSSGTIFFEQYF.

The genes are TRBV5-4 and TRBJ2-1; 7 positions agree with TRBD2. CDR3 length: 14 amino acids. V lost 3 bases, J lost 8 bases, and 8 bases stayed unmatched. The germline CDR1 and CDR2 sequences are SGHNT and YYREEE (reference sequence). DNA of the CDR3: TGTGCCAGCAGCTACGGACTAGAGTCTCATGAGCAGTTCTTC. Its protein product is CASSYGLESHEQFF.

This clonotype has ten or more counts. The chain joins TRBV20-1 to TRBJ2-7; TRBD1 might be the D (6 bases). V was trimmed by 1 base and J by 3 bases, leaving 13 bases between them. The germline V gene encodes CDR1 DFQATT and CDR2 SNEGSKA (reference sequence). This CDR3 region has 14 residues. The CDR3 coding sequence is TGCAGTGCTAGAGGCCGTGCAGGGGACTACGAGCAGTACTTC. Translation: CSARGRAGDYEQYF.